The 21 T cell receptor beta chains listed next were all sequenced from one sample in a study of blood T cell repertoires in COVID-19. Measured with immunoSEQ multiplex PCR; TCRdb has only the in-frame clones, and not every one. The sample has about 290,000 clones, about nine tenths seen once. Material: peripheral blood. The source is a woman between 40 and 50 years old who had recovered from COVID-19.

This chain connects TRBV29-1 to TRBJ2-3; D might be TRBD2 (6 bases). The CDR3 is 14 residues long. V was pared by 2 bases and J by 2 bases, with 11 bases between. Per germline, CDR1 SQVTM and CDR2 ANQGSEA. CDR3 DNA sequence: TGCAGCGTTGAAATAGCGGTGATCACAGATACGCAGTATTTT. Protein product: CSVEIAVITDTQYF.

V is TRBV27 and J is TRBJ1-2, with D unclear. CDR1 MNHEY and CDR2 SMNVEV come from the germline V gene (reference sequence). Deletions cut 6 bases from V and 0 bases from J, with 8 bases between. The CDR3 has 13 residues. The CDR3 spells CASRHTANYGYTF. CDR3 nucleotides: TGTGCCAGCAGACACACCGCTAACTATGGCTACACCTTC.

The genes are TRBV11-3 and TRBJ2-5; D possibly corresponds to TRBD2 (6 bases). V dropped 5 bases and J dropped 7 bases, with 14 bases sitting between them. This CDR3 region has 13 residues. CDR1 is SGHNT, CDR2 YENEEA, per germline. CDR3 bases: TGTGCCAGCAGCGAAAAACTAGCTGGGACCCAGTACTTC. Translation gives CASSEKLAGTQYF.

The chain uses TRBV3-1 (or the pseudogene TRBV3-2) and TRBJ1-5, with 8 bases that match TRBD1. The V gene's germline CDR1 is LGHDT and CDR2 YNNKEL (reference sequence). V shed 2 bases, J shed 10 bases, and the junction held 10 bases outside the gene matches. This CDR3 is 15 amino acids long. CDR3 region: CASSQSGTGISPQHF. DNA of the CDR3: TGTGCCAGCAGCCAATCCGGGACAGGAATATCTCCCCAGCATTTT.

This clone appeared a single time. The chain combines TRBV11-1 with TRBJ2-5; D not resolved. The V and J ends lost 3 bases and 3 bases respectively, with 8 bases between them. The CDR3 is 13 residues long. Germline V CDR1 and CDR2: SGHAT, FQDESV (reference sequence). The CDR3 nucleotides are TGTGCCAGCAGCTTTTTTGCGAAAGAGACCCAGTACTTC. This codes for CASSFFAKETQYF.

A single count supports this clone. The chain links TRBV27 to TRBJ1-1; 8 bases match TRBD1. The CDR3 length is 15 residues. The V gene's germline CDR1 is MNHEY and CDR2 SMNVEV (reference sequence). The V and J ends lost 6 bases and 4 bases, in that order; junction bases with no gene match: 10. The CDR3 sequence is CASRPTPGGGTEAFF. The CDR3 nucleotides are TGTGCCAGCAGGCCTACCCCAGGGGGCGGCACTGAAGCTTTCTTT.

Written as DNA, the CDR3 is TGTGCCATCAGTGACCCGACTAGCGGGAGGGGCCTAGCCAAAAACATTCAGTACTTC. This codes for CAISDPTSGRGLAKNIQYF. The chain uses TRBV10-3 and TRBJ2-4, with 14 bases fitting TRBD2. V was clipped by 3 bases and J by 0 bases; unmatched bases: 7. This CDR3 has 19 residues. Germline values: CDR1 ENHRY, CDR2 SYGVKD.

This chain links TRBV21-1 with TRBJ2-7; the table's TRBD1 call for D was not verified on the DNA. TRBV21-1 is flagged as a pseudogene. CDR3 length: 17 residues. The CDR3 protein is CASSKAFRGRSSYEQYF. Here the CDR3 DNA reads TGTGCCAGCAGCAAAGCATTCAGGGGCCGGAGCTCCTACGAGCAGTACTTC.

This rearrangement joins TRBV28 to TRBJ2-7; D is perhaps TRBD2 (6 bases). The V and J ends lost 9 bases and 7 bases respectively, with 22 bases between them. The CDR3 has 14 residues. CDR1 and CDR2 from the germline V gene are MDHEN and SYDVKM. The CDR3 loop reads CASASGGADVEQYF. In DNA, the CDR3 is TGTGCCAGTGCCTCCGGAGGGGCCGACGTAGAGCAGTACTTC.

The chain has TRBV9 and TRBJ2-3; maybe TRBD1 (6 bases). CDR1 and CDR2 (germline): SGDLS, YYNGEE. V was cut by 3 bases and J by 8 bases, with 16 bases left in between. This CDR3 spans 14 amino acids. The CDR3 protein is CASSESTRGGTQYF. The CDR3 DNA is TGTGCCAGCAGCGAGAGTACCAGGGGTGGTACGCAGTATTTT.

The CDR3 protein is CASSSRMRDRGAHNYGYTF. As DNA, the CDR3 is TGCGCCAGCAGCTCGAGGATGCGGGACAGGGGGGCACATAACTATGGCTACACCTTC. V gene TRBV5-1 combines with J gene TRBJ1-2; 11 nucleotides match TRBD1. CDR1 and CDR2 (germline): SGHRS, YFSETQ. With V trimmed by 3 bases and J by 1 base, 14 bases remained unmatched. CDR3 length: 19 amino acids.

The chain employs TRBV5-1 and TRBJ1-4; 8 bases agree with TRBD1. Germline values: CDR1 SGHRS, CDR2 YFSETQ. The CDR3 has 16 amino acids. Trimming cost V 4 bases and J 6 bases; bases outside gene matches: 11. In DNA form, the CDR3 reads TGCGCCAGCAGCCCAACGACAGGGGCTTTATATGAAAAACTGTTTTTT. Translating it yields CASSPTTGALYEKLFF. The complete variable domain, with remaining parts taken from reference TRBV5-1 and TRBJ1-4, reads KAGVTQTPRYLIKTRGQQVTLSCSPISGHRSVSWYQQTPGQGLQFLFEYFSETQRNKGNFPGRFSGRQFSNSRSEMNVSTLELGDSALYLCASSPTTGALYEKLFFGSGTQLSVL.

V and J are TRBV30 and TRBJ2-5, with D possibly being TRBD2 (5 bases). This CDR3 region has 13 residues. CDR1 and CDR2 (germline): GTSNPN, SVGIG (reference sequence). Trimming took off 2 bases at V and 2 bases at J, with 9 bases between the two ends. The CDR3 region is CAWSRGIQETQYF. CDR3 DNA sequence: TGTGCCTGGAGTAGAGGGATACAAGAGACCCAGTACTTC.

CDR3 coding DNA: TGTGCCAGCGGGAGACAGGGGCCGGACAATGAGCAGTTCTTC. It yields the protein CASGRQGPDNEQFF. J is TRBJ2-1 and V is TRBV9; 8 nucleotides line up with TRBD1. Germline V gene data show CDR1 as SGDLS and CDR2 as YYNGEE. V gave up 7 bases and J gave up 5 bases; unmatched junction bases: 8. This CDR3 is 14 amino acids long.

A note on this clone: At the DNA level, this CDR3 is encoded by other sequences in the same sample as well. V is TRBV19 and J is TRBJ2-2; weak D call: TRBD2 (6 bases). Trimming removed 3 bases from V and 5 bases from J, with 13 bases in between. The CDR3 runs 15 residues. Germline-derived CDR1 and CDR2 are LNHDA and SQIVND (reference sequence). CDR3 coding DNA: TGTGCCAGTAGTATTCTCGGGGCGGGGACCGGGGAGCTGTTTTTT. This translates into CASSILGAGTGELFF. The full variable domain, its missing parts supplied by reference TRBV19 and TRBJ2-2, is DGGITQSPKYLFRKEGQNVTLSCEQNLNHDAMYWYRQDPGQGLRLIYYSQIVNDFQKGDIAEGYSVSREKKESFPLTVTSAQKNPTAFYLCASSILGAGTGELFFGEGSRLTVL.

The gene calls are TRBV28 and TRBJ2-7; 10 nucleotides agree with TRBD1. Per the germline V gene, CDR1 is MDHEN and CDR2 is SYDVKM. The CDR3 contains 15 residues. J was trimmed by 1 base and V by 3 bases; bases with no gene match: 3. The CDR3 nucleotides read TGTGCCAGCAGTTTCTCGGACAGGGGGTCCTACGAGCAGTACTTC. Translated, it gives CASSFSDRGSYEQYF.

The chain combines TRBV6-2 or TRBV6-3 with TRBJ1-2, with a possible D match to TRBD1 (5 bases). Trimming cost V 4 bases and J 7 bases, with 10 bases left between them. Germline V gene sequence: CDR1 MNHEY, CDR2 SVGEGT. The CDR3 is 12 residues long. The CDR3 region has the DNA TGTGCCAGCAGTTTGCCAGGGCTTGGCTACACCTTC. Translated, it gives CASSLPGLGYTF.

The rearrangement uses TRBV6-1 and TRBJ1-5, with D hard to call. Trimming left V 3 bases short and J 4 bases short, with 10 bases between. The germline CDR1 and CDR2 sequences are MNHNS and SASEGT. The CDR3 totals 14 residues. In DNA form, the CDR3 reads TGTGCCAGCAGTGATCATGGCTCAAATCAGCCCCAGCATTTT. Amino acids: CASSDHGSNQPQHF.

The J gene is TRBJ2-7, the V gene TRBV11-3; tentatively, D is TRBD1 (6 bases). Germline values: CDR1 SGHNT, CDR2 YENEEA. V lost 1 base and J 4 bases, leaving 11 bases between the germline ends. This CDR3 spans 14 amino acids. The CDR3 loop is CASSLVATGYEQYF. Written as DNA, the CDR3 is TGTGCCAGCAGCTTAGTTGCTACAGGGTACGAGCAGTACTTC.

J is TRBJ1-3 and V is TRBV30; D is possibly TRBD1 (5 bases). The length of the CDR3 is 14 residues. The germline CDR1 and CDR2 sequences are GTSNPN and SVGIG (reference sequence). V lost 4 bases and J 1 base, leaving 11 bases between the germline ends. Written as DNA, the CDR3 is TGTGCCTGGACAGGGAAGGCTTCTGGAAACACCATATATTTT. The encoded protein is CAWTGKASGNTIYF.

The chain has TRBV9 and TRBJ2-7, with TRBD1 matching over 8 bases. The CDR3 loop spans 15 amino acids. Trimming cost V 3 bases and J 3 bases; bases outside gene matches: 8. Germline values: CDR1 SGDLS, CDR2 YYNGEE. The CDR3 DNA follows: TGTGCCAGCAGCGCCGACCCTGGACAGGGCTACGAGCAGTACTTC. As protein: CASSADPGQGYEQYF.